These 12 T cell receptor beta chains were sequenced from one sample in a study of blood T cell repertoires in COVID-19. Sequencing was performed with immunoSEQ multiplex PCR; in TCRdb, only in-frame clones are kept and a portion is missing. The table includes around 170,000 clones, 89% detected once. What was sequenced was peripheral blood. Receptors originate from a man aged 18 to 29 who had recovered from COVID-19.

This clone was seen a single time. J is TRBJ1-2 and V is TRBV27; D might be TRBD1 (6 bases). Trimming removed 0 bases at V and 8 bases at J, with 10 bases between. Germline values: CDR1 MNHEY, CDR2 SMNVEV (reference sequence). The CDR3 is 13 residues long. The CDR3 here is CASSLSQGRGYTF. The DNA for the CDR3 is TGTGCCAGCAGTTTATCACAGGGTCGAGGCTACACCTTC.

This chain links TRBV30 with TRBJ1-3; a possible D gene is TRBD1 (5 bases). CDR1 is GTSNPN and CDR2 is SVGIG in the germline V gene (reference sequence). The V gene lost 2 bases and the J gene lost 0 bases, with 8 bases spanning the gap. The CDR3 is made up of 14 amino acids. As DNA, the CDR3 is TGTGCCTGGAGTTCGACAGCCTCTGGAAACACCATATATTTT. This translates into CAWSSTASGNTIYF. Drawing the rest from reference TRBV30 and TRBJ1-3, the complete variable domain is SQTIHQWPATLVQPVGSPLSLECTVEGTSNPNLYWYRQAAGRGLQLLFYSVGIGQISSEVPQNLSASRPQDRQFILSSKKLLLSDSGFYLCAWSSTASGNTIYFGEGSWLTVV.

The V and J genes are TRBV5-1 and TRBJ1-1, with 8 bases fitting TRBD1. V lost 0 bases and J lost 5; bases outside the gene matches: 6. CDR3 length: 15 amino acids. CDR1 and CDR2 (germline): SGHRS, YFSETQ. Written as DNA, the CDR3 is TGCGCCAGCAGCTTGGTCGGACAGGGTAAGACTGAAGCTTTCTTT. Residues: CASSLVGQGKTEAFF.

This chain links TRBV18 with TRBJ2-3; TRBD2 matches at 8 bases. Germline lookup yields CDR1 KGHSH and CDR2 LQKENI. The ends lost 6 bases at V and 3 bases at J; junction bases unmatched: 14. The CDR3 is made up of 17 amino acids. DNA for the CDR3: TGTGCCAGCTCCCCGCAAATGGGCGGGAGGACGACAGATACGCAGTATTTT. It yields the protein CASSPQMGGRTTDTQYF.

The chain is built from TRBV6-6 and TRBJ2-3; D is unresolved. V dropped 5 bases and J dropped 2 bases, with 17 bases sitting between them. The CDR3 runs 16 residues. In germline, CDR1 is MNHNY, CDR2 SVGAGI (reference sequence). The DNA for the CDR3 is TGTGCCAGCAGTCCCCCTAGTGGAGTCGCCACAGATACGCAGTATTTT. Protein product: CASSPPSGVATDTQYF.

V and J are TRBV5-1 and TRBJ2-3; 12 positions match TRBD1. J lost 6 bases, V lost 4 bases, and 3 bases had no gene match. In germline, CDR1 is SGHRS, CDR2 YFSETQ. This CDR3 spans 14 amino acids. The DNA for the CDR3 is TGCGCCAGCAGCCTGGGACAGGGGGCGGATACGCAGTATTTT. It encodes CASSLGQGADTQYF.

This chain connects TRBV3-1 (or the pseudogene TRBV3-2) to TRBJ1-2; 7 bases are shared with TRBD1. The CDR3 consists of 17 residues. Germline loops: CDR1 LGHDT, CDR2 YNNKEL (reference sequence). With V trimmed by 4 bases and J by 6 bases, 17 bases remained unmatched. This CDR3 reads CASSRRQGPTGEDGYTF. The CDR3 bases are TGTGCCAGCAGCCGTCGACAGGGACCGACGGGTGAGGATGGCTACACCTTC.

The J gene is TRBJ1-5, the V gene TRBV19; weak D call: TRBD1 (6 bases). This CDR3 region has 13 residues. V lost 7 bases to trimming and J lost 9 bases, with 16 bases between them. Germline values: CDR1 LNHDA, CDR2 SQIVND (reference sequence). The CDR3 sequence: CASTTDRLRPQHF. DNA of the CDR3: TGTGCCAGTACCACGGACAGACTGAGGCCCCAGCATTTT.

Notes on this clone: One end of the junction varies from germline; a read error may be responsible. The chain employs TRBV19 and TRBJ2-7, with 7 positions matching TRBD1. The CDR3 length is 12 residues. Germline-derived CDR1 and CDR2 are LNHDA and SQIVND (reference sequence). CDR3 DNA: TGTGCCAGTAGCCATGACAGGGACGAACAGTACTTC. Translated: CASSHDRDEQYF. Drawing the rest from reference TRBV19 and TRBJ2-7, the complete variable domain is DGGITQSPKYLFRKEGQNVTLSCEQNLNHDAMYWYRQDPGQGLRLIYYSQIVNDFQKGDIAEGYSVSREKKESFPLTVTSAQKNPTAFYLCASSHDRDEQYFGPGTRLTVT.

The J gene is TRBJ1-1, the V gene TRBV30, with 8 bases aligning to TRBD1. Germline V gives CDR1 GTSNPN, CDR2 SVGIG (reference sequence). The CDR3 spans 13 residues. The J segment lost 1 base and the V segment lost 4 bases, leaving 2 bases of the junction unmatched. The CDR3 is CAWIDRGNTEAFF. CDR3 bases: TGTGCCTGGATTGACAGGGGGAACACTGAAGCTTTCTTT.

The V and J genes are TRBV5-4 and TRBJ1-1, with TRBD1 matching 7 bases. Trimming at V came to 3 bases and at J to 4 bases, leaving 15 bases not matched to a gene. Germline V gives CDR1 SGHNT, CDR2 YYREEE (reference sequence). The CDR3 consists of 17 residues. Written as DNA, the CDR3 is TGTGCCAGCAGCTCACCGGGGACAGAGCACATGGGCACTGAAGCTTTCTTT. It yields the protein CASSSPGTEHMGTEAFF.

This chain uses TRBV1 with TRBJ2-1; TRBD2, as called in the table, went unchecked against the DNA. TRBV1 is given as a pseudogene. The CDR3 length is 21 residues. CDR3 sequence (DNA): TGCACCAGCAGCCACAAAGGAACCGGGACTAGCGCCCAGAGCTCCTACAATGAGCAGTTCTTC. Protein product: CTSSHKGTGTSAQSSYNEQFF.